A selection of T cell receptor beta chains follows, all from one sample in a study of shared clonotypes between healthy human individuals. The assay was immunoSEQ multiplex PCR, and TCRdb's table has in-frame clones only and misses some. The sample has millions of clones; more than 80% are singletons. Specimen: naive CD4+ T cells from PBMCs. Every receptor here comes from a man younger than 30 in good health. Some clones in this sample may be carry-over from other donors' samples. Each CDR3 is given with its conserved first and last residue.

>TRBJ1-1|TRBV6-5
CASSYSWHRGGTEAFF
>TRBJ2-2|TRBV11-2
CASSSLRRGNTGELFF
>TRBJ2-5|TRBV18
CASSVGPWETQYF
>TRBJ2-3|TRBV29-1
CSLVVGGQGTQYF
>TRBJ2-7|TRBV6-5
CASSPRQGRYEQYF
>TRBJ2-2|TRBV27
CASSSKTGINTGELFF
>TRBJ1-2|TRBV28
CASSSQGPTNYGYTF
>TRBJ2-7|TRBV28
CASSRGHSPTYEQYF
>TRBJ1-5|TRBV4-1
CASSQGTGGNQPQHF
>TRBJ1-5|TRBV5-6
CASSVGNQPQHF
>TRBJ2-7|TRBV28
CAVKPSGPSYEQYF
>TRBJ1-2|TRBV6-1
CASRWEGGGYTF